The rows below give T cell receptor beta chains drawn from one sample of a study of T-cell reconstitution after alpha-beta-depleted transplantation in children. One entry per CDR3 protein results from TCRdb running MiXCR on the PCR reads. Here the sample spans some 200,000 distinct CDR3 sequences, approximately 14% being singletons. This material consisted of PBMCs from the stem cell graft donor, taken from the stem cell graft. The receptors come from a human donor who donated a stem cell graft to a child with acute lymphoblastic leukemia. The conserved cysteine and the conserved F or W are not part of the CDR3 here. Each record gives: V gene, J gene, CDR3 protein.

>TRBV7-8|TRBJ2-5
ASSQRVGVRKTQY
>TRBV30|TRBJ2-3
AWSAGRLAGGGTDTQY
>TRBV4-1|TRBJ1-5
ASSRGTGLNQPQH
>TRBV10-3|TRBJ2-1
AISGGVGYNEQF
>TRBV5-1|TRBJ2-3
ASSLTDSRGTDTQY
>TRBV5-1|TRBJ1-1
ASIGQDETEAF
>TRBV7-6|TRBJ2-3
ASSLGSGRDTQY
>TRBV10-3|TRBJ1-2
ATGTGDTYGYT
>TRBV28|TRBJ1-2
ASRTQGSNYGYT
>TRBV5-1|TRBJ2-1
ASRSRPVNEQF
>TRBV20-1|TRBJ1-6
SAKGAGRPLH
>TRBV5-1|TRBJ1-4
ASSLNGQFRNEKLF
>TRBV20-1|TRBJ2-7
SARVHELGSYEQY
>TRBV5-1|TRBJ2-2
ASSLNSGAGELF
>TRBV19|TRBJ1-5
ASRTGTGSNQPQH
>TRBV5-1|TRBJ2-1
ASMGGLGSPTPNNNEQF
>TRBV4-1|TRBJ1-2
ASSQVLRVHNYGYT
>TRBV5-4|TRBJ1-3
ASSSPTGTSGNTIY
>TRBV7-6|TRBJ2-7
ASSFSTSGIYEQY
>TRBV28|TRBJ2-5
ASSLPGPRGETQY
>TRBV5-5|TRBJ2-7
ASSLGPLLSYEQY
>TRBV4-1|TRBJ2-3
ASRVPRTGMLDTQY
>TRBV5-1|TRBJ1-3
ASSLEGYRYSGNTIY
>TRBV4-1|TRBJ2-4
ASSQPIAKNIQY
>TRBV7-8|TRBJ2-3
ASSHGTALTDTQY
>TRBV5-1|TRBJ2-5
ASSSSGGGETQY
>TRBV5-1|TRBJ2-2
ASEGGANTGELF
>TRBV5-1|TRBJ2-7
ASKTDSGSNEQY
>TRBV10-1|TRBJ2-7
ASSSGLAGEGRRQY
>TRBV29-1|TRBJ1-1
SVLDRAGTEAF
>TRBV11-2|TRBJ2-3
ASSLLADKDTQY
>TRBV6-5|TRBJ2-3
ASSYGGVTDTQY
>TRBV27|TRBJ2-5
ASSRRLAPQETQY
>TRBV6-5|TRBJ2-7
ASRVVRGGPPEQY
>TRBV20-1|TRBJ2-4
SASMRDIQY
>TRBV7-9|TRBJ1-1
ASSQSTGPEAF
>TRBV9|TRBJ2-3
ASSVEAPPSTDTQY